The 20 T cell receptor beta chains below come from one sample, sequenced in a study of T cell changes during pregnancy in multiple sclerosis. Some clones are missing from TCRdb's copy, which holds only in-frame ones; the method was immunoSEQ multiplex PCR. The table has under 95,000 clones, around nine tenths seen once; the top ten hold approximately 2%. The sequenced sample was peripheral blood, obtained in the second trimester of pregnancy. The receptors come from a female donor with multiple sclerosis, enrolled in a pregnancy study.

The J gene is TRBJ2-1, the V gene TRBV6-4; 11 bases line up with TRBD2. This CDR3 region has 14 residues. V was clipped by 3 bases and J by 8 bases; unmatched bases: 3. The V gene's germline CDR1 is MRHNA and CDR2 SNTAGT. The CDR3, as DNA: TGTGCCAGCAGTGATCTAGCGGGAGGTGATGAGCAGTTCTTC. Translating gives CASSDLAGGDEQFF.

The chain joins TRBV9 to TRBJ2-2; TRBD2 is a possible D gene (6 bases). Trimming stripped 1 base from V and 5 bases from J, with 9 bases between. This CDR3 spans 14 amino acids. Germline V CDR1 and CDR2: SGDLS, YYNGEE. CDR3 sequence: CASSVLGRTGELFF. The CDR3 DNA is TGTGCCAGCAGCGTACTAGGGAGGACCGGGGAGCTGTTTTTT.

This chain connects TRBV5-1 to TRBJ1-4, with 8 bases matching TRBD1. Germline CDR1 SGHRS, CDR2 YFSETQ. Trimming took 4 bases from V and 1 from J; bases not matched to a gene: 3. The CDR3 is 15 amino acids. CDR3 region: CASSEDRGTNEKLFF. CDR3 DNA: TGCGCCAGCAGCGAAGACAGGGGAACTAATGAAAAACTGTTTTTT.

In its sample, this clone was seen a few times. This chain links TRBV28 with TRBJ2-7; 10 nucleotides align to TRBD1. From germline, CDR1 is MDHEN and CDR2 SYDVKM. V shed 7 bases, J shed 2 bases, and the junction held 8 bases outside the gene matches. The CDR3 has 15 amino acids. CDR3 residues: CASTTDRGRPYEQYF. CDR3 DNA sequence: TGTGCCAGCACTACCGACAGGGGGCGCCCCTACGAGCAGTACTTC.

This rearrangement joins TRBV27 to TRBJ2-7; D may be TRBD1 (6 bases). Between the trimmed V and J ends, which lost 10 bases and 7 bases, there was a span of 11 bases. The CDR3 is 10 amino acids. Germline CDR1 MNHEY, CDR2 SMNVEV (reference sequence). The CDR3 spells CAIGQGEQYF. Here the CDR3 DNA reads TGTGCCATAGGTCAGGGGGAGCAGTACTTC.

CDR3 in DNA: TGTGCCAGCAACATTTGTGACAGGGGCCCTCTCAGCACAGATACGCAGTATTTT. This encodes CASNICDRGPLSTDTQYF. The J gene is TRBJ2-3, the V gene TRBV21-1; the table calls TRBD1, which could not be checked here. TRBV21-1 is classified as a pseudogene. The CDR3 has 18 amino acids.

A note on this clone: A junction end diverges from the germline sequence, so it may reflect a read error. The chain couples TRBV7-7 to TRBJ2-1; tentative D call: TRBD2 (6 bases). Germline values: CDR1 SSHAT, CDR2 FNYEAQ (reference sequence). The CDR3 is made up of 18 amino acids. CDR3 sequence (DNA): TGTGCTAGCAGCTTACGCGGTCCCGAGCGGGTTGCCTACAATGAGCAGTTCTTC. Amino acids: CASSLRGPERVAYNEQFF.

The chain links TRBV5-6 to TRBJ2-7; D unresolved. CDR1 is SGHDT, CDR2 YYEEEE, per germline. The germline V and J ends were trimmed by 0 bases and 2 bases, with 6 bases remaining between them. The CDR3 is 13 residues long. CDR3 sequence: CASSLDAAYEQYF. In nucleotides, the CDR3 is TGTGCCAGCAGCTTGGATGCGGCCTACGAGCAGTACTTC. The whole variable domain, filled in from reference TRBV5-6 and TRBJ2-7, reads DAGVTQSPTHLIKTRGQQVTLRCSPKSGHDTVSWYQQALGQGPQFIFQYYEEEERQRGNFPDRFSGHQFPNYSSELNVNALLLGDSALYLCASSLDAAYEQYFGPGTRLTVT.

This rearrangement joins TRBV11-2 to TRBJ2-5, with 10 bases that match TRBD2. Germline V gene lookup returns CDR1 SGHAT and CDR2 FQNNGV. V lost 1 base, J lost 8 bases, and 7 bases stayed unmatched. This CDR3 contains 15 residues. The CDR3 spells CASSLVGLAQGTQYF. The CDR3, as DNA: TGTGCCAGCAGCTTAGTGGGACTAGCGCAAGGCACCCAGTACTTC.

The CDR3 loop reads CASSLMGVADTQYF. DNA for the CDR3: TGTGCCAGCAGCTTAATGGGCGTTGCAGATACGCAGTATTTT. The rearrangement links TRBV7-9 to TRBJ2-3; D uncertain. V lost 2 bases, J lost 4 bases, and 10 bases lay in between. Per germline, CDR1 SEHNR and CDR2 FQNEAQ (reference sequence). There are 14 residues in the CDR3.

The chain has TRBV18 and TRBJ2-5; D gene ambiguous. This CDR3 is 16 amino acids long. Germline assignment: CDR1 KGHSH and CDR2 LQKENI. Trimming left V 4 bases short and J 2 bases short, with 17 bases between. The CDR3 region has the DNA TGTGCCAGCTCACTGAATTTCGGGTCGCTTCAAGAGACCCAGTACTTC. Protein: CASSLNFGSLQETQYF.

CDR3 sequence reads: CASSLGSRGYEQYF. CDR3 in DNA: TGTGCCAGCAGCTTAGGTAGCAGGGGGTATGAGCAGTACTTC. The V and J genes are TRBV7-6 and TRBJ2-7; 7 bases match TRBD1. V was pared by 1 base and J by 7 bases, with 7 bases of the junction left unmatched. CDR1 is SGHVS, CDR2 FNYEAQ, per germline. CDR3 length equals 14 residues. Looking up the rest from reference TRBV7-6 and TRBJ2-7 gives the full variable domain: GAGVSQSPRYKVTKRGQDVALRCDPISGHVSLYWYRQALGQGPEFLTYFNYEAQQDKSGLPNDRFSAERPEGSISTLTIQRTEQRDSAMYRCASSLGSRGYEQYFGPGTRLTVT.

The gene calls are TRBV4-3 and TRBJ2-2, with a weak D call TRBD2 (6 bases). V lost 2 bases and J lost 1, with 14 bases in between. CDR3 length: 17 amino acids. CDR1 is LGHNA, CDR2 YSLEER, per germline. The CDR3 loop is CASSQIRDSKNTGELFF. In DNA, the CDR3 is TGCGCCAGCAGCCAAATCCGGGACTCTAAGAACACCGGGGAGCTGTTTTTT.

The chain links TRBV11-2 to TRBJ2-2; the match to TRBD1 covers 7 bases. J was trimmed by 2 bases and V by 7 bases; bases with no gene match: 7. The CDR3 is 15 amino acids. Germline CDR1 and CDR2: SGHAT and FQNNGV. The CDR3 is CASTRQGPNTGELFF. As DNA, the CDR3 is TGTGCCAGCACGCGACAGGGTCCTAACACCGGGGAGCTGTTTTTT.

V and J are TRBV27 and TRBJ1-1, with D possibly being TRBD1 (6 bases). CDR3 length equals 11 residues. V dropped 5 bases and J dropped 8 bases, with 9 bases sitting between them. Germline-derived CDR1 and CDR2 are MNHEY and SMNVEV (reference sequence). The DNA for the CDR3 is TGTGCCAGCAGTCCGGGGACAGAAGCTTTCTTT. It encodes CASSPGTEAFF.

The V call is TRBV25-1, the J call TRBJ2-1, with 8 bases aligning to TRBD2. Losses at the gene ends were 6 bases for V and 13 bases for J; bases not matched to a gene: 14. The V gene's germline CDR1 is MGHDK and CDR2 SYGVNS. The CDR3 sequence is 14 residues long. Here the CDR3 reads CASSPRGSGIDQFF. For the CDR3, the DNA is TGTGCCAGCAGCCCCCGGGGTAGCGGGATCGATCAGTTCTTC.

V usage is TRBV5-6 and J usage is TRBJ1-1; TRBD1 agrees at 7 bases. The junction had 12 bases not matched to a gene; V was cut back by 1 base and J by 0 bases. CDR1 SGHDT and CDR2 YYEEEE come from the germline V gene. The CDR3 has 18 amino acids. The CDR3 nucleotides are TGTGCCAGCAGCTTGTTAGTTCCGAAAGGGGGCATGAACACTGAAGCTTTCTTT. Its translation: CASSLLVPKGGMNTEAFF.

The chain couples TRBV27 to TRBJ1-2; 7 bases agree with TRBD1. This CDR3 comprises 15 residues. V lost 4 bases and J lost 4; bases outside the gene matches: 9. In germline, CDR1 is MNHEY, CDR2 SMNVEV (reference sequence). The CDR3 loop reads CASSSRDSVLYGYTF. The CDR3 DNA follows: TGTGCCAGCAGTTCTCGGGACAGCGTACTCTATGGCTACACCTTC.

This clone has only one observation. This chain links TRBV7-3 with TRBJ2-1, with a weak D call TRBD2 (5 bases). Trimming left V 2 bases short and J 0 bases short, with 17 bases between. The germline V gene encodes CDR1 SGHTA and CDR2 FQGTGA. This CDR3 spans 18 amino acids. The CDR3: CASSLSNSGRSSYNEQFF. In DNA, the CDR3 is TGTGCCAGCAGCTTATCCAACAGCGGACGAAGCTCCTACAATGAGCAGTTCTTC.

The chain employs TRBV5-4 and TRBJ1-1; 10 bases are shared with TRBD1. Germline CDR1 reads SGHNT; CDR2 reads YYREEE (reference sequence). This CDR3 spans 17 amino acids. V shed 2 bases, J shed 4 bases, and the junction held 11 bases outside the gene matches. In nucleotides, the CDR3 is TGTGCCAGCAGCTTAGGAAGCGACAGGGGGCAGGGCACTGAAGCTTTCTTT. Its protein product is CASSLGSDRGQGTEAFF.